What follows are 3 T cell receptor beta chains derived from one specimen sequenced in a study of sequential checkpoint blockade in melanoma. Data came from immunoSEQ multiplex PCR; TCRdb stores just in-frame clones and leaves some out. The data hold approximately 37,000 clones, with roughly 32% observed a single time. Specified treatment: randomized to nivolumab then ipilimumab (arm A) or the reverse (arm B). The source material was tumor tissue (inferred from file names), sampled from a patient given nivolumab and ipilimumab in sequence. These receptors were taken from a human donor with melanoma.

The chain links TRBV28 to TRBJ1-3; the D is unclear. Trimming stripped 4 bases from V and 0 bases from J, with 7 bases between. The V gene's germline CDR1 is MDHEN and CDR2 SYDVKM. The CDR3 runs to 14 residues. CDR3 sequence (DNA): TGTGCCAGCAGTTATCCAGTCTCTGGAAACACCATATATTTT. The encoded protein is CASSYPVSGNTIYF.

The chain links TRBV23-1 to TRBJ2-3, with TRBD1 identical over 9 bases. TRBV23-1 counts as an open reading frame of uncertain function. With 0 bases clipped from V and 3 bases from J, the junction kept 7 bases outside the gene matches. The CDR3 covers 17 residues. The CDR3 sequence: CASSQSRRQGETDTQYF. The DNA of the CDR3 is TGCGCCAGCAGTCAATCCCGAAGACAGGGGGAAACAGATACGCAGTATTTT.

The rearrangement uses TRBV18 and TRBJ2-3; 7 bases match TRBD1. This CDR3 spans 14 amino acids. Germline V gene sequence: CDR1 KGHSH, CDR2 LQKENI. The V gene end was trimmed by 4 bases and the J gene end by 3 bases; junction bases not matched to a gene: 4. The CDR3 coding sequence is TGTGCCAGCTCACGACAGGGTATGACAGATACGCAGTATTTT. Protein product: CASSRQGMTDTQYF.